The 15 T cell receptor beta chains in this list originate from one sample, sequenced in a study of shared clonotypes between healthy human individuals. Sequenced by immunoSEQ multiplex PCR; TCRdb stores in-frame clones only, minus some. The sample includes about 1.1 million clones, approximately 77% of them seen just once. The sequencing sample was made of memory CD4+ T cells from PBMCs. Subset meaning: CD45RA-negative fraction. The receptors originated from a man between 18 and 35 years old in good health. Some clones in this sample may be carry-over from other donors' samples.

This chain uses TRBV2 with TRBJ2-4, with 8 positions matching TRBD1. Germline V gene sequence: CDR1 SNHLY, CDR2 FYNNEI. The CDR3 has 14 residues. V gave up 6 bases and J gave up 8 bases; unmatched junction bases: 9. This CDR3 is CASRPGRGPDIQYF. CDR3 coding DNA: TGTGCCAGCAGACCCGGCAGGGGGCCGGACATTCAGTACTTC. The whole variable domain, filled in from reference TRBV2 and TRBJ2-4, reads EPEVTQTPSHQVTQMGQEVILRCVPISNHLYFYWYRQILGQKVEFLVSFYNNEISEKSEIFDDQFSVERPDGSNFTLKIRSTKLEDSAMYFCASRPGRGPDIQYFGAGTRLSVL.

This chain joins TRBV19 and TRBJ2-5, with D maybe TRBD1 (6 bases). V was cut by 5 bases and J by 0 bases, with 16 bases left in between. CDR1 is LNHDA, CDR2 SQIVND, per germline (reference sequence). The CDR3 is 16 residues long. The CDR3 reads CASSPRQGRNQETQYF. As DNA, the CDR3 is TGTGCCAGTAGTCCCCGGCAGGGGAGAAACCAAGAGACCCAGTACTTC.

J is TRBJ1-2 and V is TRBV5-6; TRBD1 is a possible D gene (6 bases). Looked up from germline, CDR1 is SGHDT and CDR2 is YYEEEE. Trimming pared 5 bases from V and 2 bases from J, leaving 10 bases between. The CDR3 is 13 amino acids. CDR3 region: CASRKGENYGYTF. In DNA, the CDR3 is TGTGCCAGCAGAAAGGGGGAAAACTATGGCTACACCTTC.

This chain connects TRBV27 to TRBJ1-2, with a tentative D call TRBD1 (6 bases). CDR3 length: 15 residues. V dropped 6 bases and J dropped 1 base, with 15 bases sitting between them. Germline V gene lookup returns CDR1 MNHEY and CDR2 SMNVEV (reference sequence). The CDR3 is CASSPARTDNYGYTF. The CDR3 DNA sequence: TGTGCCAGCAGCCCCGCCCGGACAGATAACTATGGCTACACCTTC.

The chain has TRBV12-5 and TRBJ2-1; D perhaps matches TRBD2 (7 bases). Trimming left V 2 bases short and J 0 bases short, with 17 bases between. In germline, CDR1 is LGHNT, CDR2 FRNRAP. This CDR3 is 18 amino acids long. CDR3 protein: CASGLLGAGAHSYNEQFF. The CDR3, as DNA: TGTGCTAGTGGTTTGCTGGGGGCGGGGGCCCACTCCTACAATGAGCAGTTCTTC.

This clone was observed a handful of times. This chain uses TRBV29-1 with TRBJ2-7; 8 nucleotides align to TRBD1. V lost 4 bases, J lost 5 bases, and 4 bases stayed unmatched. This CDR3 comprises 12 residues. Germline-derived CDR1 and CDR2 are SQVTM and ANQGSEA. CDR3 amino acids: CSVGTGTHEQYF. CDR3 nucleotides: TGCAGCGTTGGGACAGGGACCCACGAGCAGTACTTC.

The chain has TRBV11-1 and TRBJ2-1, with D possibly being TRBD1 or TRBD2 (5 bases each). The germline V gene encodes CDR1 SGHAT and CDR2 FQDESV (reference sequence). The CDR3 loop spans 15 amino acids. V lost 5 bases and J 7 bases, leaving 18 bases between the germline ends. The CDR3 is CASSPEQVGVNEQFF. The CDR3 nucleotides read TGTGCCAGCAGCCCTGAGCAGGTGGGGGTAAATGAGCAGTTCTTC.

CDR3 sequence (DNA): TGTGCCACCAGCTCCCCCCGGGTGGAACACCACTATGGCTACACCTTC. Its translation is CATSSPRVEHHYGYTF. V is TRBV15 and J is TRBJ1-2; D gene ambiguous. The germline V gene encodes CDR1 LNHNV and CDR2 YYDKDF (reference sequence). CDR3 size: 16 residues. V lost 5 bases to trimming and J lost 3 bases, with 19 bases between them.

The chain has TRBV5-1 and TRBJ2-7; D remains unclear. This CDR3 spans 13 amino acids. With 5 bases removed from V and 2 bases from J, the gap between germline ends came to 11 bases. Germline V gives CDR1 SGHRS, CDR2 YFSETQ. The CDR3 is CASRPGRPYEQYF. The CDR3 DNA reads TGCGCCAGCAGACCGGGTAGACCCTACGAGCAGTACTTC.

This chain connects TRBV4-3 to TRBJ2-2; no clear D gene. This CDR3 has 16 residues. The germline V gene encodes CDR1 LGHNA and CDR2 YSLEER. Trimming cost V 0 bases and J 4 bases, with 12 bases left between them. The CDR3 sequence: CASSQDMQRVTGELFF. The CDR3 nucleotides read TGCGCCAGCAGCCAAGATATGCAGCGTGTCACCGGGGAGCTGTTTTTT.

The CDR3 protein is CASSATEGGLIQYF. In nucleotides, the CDR3 is TGTGCCAGCAGCGCTACGGAAGGGGGGCTCATTCAGTACTTC. The chain couples TRBV9 to TRBJ2-4, with D possibly called TRBD1 or TRBD2 (6 bases each). Germline CDR1 and CDR2: SGDLS and YYNGEE. This CDR3 comprises 14 residues. Deletions cut 3 bases from V and 9 bases from J, with 16 bases between.

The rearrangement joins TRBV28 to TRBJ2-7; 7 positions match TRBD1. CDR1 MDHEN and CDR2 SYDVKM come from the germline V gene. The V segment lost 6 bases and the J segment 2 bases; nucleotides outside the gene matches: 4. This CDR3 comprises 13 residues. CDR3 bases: TGTGCCAGCAGAATGACAGGGACCTACGAGCAGTACTTC. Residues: CASRMTGTYEQYF.

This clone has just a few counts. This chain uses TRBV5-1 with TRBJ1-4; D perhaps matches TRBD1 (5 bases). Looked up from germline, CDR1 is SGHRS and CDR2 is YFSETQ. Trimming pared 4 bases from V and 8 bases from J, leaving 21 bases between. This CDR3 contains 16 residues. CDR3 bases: TGCGCCAGCAGCCCGGATCTTGGAGGGGTAGGGGAAAAACTGTTTTTT. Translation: CASSPDLGGVGEKLFF.

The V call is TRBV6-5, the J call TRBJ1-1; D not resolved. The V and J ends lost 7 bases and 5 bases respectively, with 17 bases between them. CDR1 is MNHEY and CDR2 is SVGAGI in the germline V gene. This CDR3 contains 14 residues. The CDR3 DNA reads TGTGCCAGCACCTATCTCCCCCAAGGGACTGAAGCTTTCTTT. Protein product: CASTYLPQGTEAFF.

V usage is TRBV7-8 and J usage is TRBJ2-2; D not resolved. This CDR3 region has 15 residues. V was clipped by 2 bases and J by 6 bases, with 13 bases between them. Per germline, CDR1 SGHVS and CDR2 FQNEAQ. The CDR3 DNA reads TGTGCCAGCAGCTTACGCACAGTGGTCGCCGGGGAGCTGTTTTTT. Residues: CASSLRTVVAGELFF.